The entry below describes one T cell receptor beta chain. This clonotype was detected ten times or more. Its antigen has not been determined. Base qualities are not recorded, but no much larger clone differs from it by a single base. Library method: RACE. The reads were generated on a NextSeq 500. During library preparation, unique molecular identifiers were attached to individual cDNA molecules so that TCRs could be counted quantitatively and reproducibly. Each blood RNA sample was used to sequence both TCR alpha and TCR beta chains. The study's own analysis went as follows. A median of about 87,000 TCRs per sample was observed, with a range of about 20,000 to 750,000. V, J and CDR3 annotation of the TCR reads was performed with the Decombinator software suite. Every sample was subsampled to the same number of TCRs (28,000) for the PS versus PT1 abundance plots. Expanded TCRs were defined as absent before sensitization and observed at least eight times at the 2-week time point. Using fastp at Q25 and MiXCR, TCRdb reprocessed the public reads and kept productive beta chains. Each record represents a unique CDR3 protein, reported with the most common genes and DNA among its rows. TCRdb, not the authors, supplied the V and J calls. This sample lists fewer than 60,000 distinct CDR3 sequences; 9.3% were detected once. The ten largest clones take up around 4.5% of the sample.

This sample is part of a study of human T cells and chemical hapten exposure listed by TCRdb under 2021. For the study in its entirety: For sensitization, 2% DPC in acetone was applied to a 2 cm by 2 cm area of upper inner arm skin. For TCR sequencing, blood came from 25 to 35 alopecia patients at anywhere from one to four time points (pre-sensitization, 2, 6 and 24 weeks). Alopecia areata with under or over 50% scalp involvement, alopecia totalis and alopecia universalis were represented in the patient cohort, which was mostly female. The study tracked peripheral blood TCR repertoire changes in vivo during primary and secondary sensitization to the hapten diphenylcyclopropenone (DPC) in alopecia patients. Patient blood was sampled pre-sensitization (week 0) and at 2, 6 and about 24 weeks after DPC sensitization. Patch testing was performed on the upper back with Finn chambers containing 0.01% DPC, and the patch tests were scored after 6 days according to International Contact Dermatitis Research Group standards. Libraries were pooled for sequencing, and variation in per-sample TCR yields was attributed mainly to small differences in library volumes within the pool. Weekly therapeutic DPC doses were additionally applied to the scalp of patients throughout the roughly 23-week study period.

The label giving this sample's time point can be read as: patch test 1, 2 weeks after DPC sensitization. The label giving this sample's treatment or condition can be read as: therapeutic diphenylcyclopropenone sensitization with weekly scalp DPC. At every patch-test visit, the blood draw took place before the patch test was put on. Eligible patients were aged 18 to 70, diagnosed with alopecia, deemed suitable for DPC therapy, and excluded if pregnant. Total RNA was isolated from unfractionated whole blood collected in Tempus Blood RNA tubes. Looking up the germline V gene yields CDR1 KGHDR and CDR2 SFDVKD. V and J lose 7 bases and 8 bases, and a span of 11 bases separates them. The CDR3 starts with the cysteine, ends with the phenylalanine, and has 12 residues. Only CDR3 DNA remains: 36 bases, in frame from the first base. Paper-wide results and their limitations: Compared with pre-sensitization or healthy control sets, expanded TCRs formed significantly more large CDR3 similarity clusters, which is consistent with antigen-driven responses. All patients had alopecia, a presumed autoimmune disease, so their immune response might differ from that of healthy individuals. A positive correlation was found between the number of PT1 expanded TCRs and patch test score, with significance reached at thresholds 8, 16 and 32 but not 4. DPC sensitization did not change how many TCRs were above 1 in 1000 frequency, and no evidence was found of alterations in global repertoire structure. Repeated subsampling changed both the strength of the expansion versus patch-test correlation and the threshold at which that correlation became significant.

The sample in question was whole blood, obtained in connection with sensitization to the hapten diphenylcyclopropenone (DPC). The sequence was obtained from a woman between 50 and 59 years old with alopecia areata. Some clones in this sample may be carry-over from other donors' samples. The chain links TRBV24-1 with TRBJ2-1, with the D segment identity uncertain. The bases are TGTGCCACCAGCCCACGATGGGATGAGCAGTTCTTC. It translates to CATSPRWDEQFF.